This T cell receptor (beta chain) came from a study of blood T cell repertoires in COVID-19. Deletions cut 8 bases from V and 0 bases from J, with 13 bases between. Germline CDR1 reads GTSNPN; CDR2 reads SVGIG (reference sequence). The CDR3 covers 14 residues. In the source study's methods: How many nucleated cells were present was estimated from reference gene primer amplification. Some clones are missing from TCRdb's copy, which holds only in-frame ones; the method was immunoSEQ multiplex PCR. V, J and clone size reflect that table, while D and trimming were determined from the DNA. The repertoire has approximately 150,000 clones, 87% of them found once; the top ten carry under 9%.

The source material was peripheral blood. The chain recombines TRBV30 with TRBJ2-2; D is uncertain. The TCR was taken from a woman aged 45-60 years with active or convalescent COVID-19. The CDR3 region is CAGNSKANTGELFF. CDR3 nucleotides: TGTGCCGGTAACAGTAAAGCGAACACCGGGGAGCTGTTTTTT.